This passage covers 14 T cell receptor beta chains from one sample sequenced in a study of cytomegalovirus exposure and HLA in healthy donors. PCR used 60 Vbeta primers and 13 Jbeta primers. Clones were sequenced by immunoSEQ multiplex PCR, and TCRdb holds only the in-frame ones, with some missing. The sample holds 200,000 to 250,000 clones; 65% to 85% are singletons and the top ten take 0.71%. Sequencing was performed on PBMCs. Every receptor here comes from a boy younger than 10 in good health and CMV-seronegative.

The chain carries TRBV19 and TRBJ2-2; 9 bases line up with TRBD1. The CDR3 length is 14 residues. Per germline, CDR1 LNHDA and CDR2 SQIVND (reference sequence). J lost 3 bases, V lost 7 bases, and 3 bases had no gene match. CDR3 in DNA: TGTGCCAGTAACGGACAGGGGTACACCGGGGAGCTGTTTTTT. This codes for CASNGQGYTGELFF. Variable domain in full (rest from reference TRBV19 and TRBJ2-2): DGGITQSPKYLFRKEGQNVTLSCEQNLNHDAMYWYRQDPGQGLRLIYYSQIVNDFQKGDIAEGYSVSREKKESFPLTVTSAQKNPTAFYLCASNGQGYTGELFFGEGSRLTVL.

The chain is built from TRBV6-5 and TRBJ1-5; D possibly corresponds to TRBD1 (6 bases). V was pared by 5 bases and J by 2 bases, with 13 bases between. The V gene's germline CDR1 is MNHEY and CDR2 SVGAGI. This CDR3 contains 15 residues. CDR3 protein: CASSQGGRGNQPQHF. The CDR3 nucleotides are TGTGCCAGCAGTCAAGGGGGAAGGGGCAATCAGCCCCAGCATTTT.

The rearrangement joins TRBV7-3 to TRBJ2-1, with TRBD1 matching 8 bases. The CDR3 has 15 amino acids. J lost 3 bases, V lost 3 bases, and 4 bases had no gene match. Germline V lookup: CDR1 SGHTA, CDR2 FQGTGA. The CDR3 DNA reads TGTGCCAGCAGCTTCGGACAGGGCCTCTACAATGAGCAGTTCTTC. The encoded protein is CASSFGQGLYNEQFF.

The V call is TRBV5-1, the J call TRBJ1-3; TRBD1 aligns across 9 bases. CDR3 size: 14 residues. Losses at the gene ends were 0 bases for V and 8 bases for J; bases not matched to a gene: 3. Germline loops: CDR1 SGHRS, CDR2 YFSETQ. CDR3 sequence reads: CASSLEGQGDTIYF. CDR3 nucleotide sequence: TGCGCCAGCAGCTTGGAGGGACAGGGAGACACCATATATTTT.

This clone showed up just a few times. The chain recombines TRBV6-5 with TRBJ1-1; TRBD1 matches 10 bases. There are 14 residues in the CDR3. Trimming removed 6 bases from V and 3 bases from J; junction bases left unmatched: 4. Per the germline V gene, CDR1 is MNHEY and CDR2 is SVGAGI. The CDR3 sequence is CASSRGQGYTEAFF. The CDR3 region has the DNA TGTGCCAGCAGCCGGGGACAGGGGTACACTGAAGCTTTCTTT.

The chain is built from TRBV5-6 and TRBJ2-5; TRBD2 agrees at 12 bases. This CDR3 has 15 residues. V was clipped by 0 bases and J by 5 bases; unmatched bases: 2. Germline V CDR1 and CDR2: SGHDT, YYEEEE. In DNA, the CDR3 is TGTGCCAGCAGCTTGGGGACTAGCGGGATGGAGACCCAGTACTTC. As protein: CASSLGTSGMETQYF.

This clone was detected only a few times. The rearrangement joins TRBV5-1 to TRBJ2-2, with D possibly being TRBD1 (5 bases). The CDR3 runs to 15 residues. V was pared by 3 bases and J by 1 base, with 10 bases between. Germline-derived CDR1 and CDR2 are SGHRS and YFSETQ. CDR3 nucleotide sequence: TGCGCCAGCAGCTCGGTAGGGGAGAACACCGGGGAGCTGTTTTTT. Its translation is CASSSVGENTGELFF. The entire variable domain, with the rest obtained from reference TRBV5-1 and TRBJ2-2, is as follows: KAGVTQTPRYLIKTRGQQVTLSCSPISGHRSVSWYQQTPGQGLQFLFEYFSETQRNKGNFPGRFSGRQFSNSRSEMNVSTLELGDSALYLCASSSVGENTGELFFGEGSRLTVL.

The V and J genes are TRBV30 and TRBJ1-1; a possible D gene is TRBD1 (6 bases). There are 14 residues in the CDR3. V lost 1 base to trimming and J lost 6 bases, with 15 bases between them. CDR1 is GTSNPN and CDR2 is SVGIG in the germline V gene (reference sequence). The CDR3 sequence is CAWSASGEKPEAFF. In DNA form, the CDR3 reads TGTGCCTGGAGTGCTTCAGGGGAAAAGCCTGAAGCTTTCTTT. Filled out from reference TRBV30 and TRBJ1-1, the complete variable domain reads SQTIHQWPATLVQPVGSPLSLECTVEGTSNPNLYWYRQAAGRGLQLLFYSVGIGQISSEVPQNLSASRPQDRQFILSSKKLLLSDSGFYLCAWSASGEKPEAFFGQGTRLTVV.

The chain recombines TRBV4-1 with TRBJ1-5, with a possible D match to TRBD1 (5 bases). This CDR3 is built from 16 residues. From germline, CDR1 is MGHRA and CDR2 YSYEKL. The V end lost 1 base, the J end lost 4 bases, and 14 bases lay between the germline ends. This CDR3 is CASSQVGGLSNQPQHF. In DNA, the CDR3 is TGCGCCAGCAGCCAAGTGGGGGGGTTATCTAATCAGCCCCAGCATTTT.

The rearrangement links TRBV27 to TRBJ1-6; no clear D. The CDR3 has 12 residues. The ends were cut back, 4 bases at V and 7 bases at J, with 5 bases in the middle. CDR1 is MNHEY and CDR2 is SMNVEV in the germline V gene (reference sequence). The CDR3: CASSYQNSPLHF. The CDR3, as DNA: TGTGCCAGCAGTTACCAGAATTCACCCCTCCACTTT.

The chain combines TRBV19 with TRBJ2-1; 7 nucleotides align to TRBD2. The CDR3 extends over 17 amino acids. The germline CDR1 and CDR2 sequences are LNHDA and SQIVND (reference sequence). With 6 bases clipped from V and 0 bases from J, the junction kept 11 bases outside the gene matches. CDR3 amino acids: CASRDVLATSSYNEQFF. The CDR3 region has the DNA TGTGCCAGTAGGGACGTACTAGCGACGAGCTCCTACAATGAGCAGTTCTTC.

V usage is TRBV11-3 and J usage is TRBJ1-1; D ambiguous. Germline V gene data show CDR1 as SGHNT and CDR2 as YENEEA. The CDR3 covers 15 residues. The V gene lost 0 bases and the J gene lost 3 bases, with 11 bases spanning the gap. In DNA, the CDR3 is TGTGCCAGCAGCTTAGATTCCGGGAGGGACACTGAAGCTTTCTTT. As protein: CASSLDSGRDTEAFF.

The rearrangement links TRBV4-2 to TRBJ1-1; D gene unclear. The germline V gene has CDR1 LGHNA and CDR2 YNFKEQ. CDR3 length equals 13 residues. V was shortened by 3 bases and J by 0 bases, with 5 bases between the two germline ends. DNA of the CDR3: TGTGCCAGCAGCCACCTTATGAACACTGAAGCTTTCTTT. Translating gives CASSHLMNTEAFF.

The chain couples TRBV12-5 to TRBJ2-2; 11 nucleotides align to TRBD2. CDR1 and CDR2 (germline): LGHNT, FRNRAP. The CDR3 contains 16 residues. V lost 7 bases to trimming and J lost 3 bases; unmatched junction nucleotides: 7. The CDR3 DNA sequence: TGTGCTAGTGCCCCGGGACTAGCGGCCTACACCGGGGAGCTGTTTTTT. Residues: CASAPGLAAYTGELFF.